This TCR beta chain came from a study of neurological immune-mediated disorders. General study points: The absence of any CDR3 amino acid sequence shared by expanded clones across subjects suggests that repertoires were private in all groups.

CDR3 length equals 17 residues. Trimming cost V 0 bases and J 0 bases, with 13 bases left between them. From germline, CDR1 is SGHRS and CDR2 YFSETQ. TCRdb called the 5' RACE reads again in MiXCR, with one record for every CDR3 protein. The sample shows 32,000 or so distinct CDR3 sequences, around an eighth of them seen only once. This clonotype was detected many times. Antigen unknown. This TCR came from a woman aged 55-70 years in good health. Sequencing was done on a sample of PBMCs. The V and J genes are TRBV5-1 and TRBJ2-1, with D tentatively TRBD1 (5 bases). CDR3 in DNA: TGCGCCAGCAGCTTGGAGGGGCACAGTAGCTCCTACAATGAGCAGTTCTTC. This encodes CASSLEGHSSSYNEQFF.